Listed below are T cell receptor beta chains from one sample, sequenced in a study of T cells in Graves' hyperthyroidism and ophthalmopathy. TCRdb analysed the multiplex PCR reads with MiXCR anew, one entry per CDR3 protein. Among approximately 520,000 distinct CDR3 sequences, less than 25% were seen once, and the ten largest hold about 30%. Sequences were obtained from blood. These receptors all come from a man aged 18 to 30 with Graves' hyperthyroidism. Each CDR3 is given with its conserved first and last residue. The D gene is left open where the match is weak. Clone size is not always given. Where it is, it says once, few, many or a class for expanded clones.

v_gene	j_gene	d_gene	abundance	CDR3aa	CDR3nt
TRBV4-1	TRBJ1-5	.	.	CASSQAGRDRQPQHF	TGCGCCAGCAGCCAAGCAGGGCGGGATCGGCAGCCCCAGCATTTT
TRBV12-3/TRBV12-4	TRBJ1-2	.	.	CASSFSLRAYGYTF	TGTGCCAGCAGTTTTAGTCTCCGAGCCTATGGCTACACCTTC
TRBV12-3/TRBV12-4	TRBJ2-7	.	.	CASSLGAAEQYF	TGTGCCAGCAGTTTAGGAGCTGCCGAGCAGTACTTC
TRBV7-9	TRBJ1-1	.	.	CASSLAGDVAFF	TGTGCCAGCAGCTTAGCTGGGGATGTAGCTTTCTTT
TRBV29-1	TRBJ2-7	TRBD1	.	CSAGQGMRYEQYF	TGCAGCGCGGGACAGGGTATGAGATACGAGCAGTACTTC
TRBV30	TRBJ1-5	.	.	CAWSVSSTLNQPQHF	TGTGCCTGGAGTGTATCCTCTACCCTAAATCAGCCCCAGCATTTT
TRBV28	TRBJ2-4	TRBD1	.	CASSLGSFSGGNIKYF	TGTGCCAGCAGTTTAGGCTCCTTCTCAGGGGGAAACATTAAGTACTTC
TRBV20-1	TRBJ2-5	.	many	CSASFLLRETQYF	TGCAGTGCTAGTTTCCTCCTTCGGGAGACCCAGTACTTC
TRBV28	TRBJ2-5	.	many	CASSSAPGRQETQYF	TGTGCCAGCAGTTCGGCACCGGGACGCCAAGAGACCCAGTACTTC
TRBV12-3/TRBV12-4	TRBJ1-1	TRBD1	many	CASNFRDRGEAFF	TGTGCCAGCAATTTCCGGGACAGGGGTGAAGCTTTCTTT
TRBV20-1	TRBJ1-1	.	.	CSAYRDFTEAFF	TGCAGTGCCTACAGGGATTTCACTGAAGCTTTCTTT
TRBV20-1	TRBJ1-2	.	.	CISPGYYGYTF	TGCATCTCCCCAGGGTACTATGGCTACACCTTC
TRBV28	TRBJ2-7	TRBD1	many	CASTGTGSYEQYF	TGTGCCAGCACCGGGACAGGATCCTACGAGCAGTACTTC
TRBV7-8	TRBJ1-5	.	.	CASSLMTRGSNQPQHF	TGTGCCAGCAGCTTAATGACGAGGGGAAGCAATCAGCCCCAGCATTTT
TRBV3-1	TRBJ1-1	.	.	CASSSSKDPPGEAFF	TGTGCCAGCAGCTCAAGTAAGGATCCACCGGGGGAAGCTTTCTTT
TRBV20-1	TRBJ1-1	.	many	CSARAPGILGEAFF	TGCAGTGCTAGAGCTCCCGGAATACTTGGTGAAGCTTTCTTT
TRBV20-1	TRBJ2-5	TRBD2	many	CSPLAGLQETQYF	TGCAGTCCTTTAGCGGGGCTTCAAGAGACCCAGTACTTC
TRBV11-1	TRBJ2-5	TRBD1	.	CASSTPTGSETQYF	TGTGCCAGCAGCACCCCGACAGGGAGTGAGACCCAGTACTTC
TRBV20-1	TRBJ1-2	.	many	CSARDPGAQTNYGYTF	TGCAGTGCTAGAGACCCCGGGGCCCAGACTAACTATGGCTACACCTTC
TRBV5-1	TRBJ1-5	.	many	CASSWGGREQPQHF	TGCGCCAGCAGCTGGGGGGGTAGGGAACAGCCCCAGCATTTT
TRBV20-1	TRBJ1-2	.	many	CSARDTQYYGYTF	TGCAGTGCCAGGGACACCCAATACTATGGCTACACCTTC
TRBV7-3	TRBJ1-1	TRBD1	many	CASSLRGVRGRDVNTEAFF	TGTGCCAGCAGCTTAAGAGGGGTCAGGGGGCGAGATGTGAACACTGAAGCTTTCTTT
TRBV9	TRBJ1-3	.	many	CASSVVGAVGNTIYF	TGTGCCAGCAGCGTAGTGGGGGCAGTTGGAAACACCATATATTTT
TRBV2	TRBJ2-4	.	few	CASRVVKNIQYF	TGTGCCAGCAGGGTAGTCAAAAACATTCAGTACTTC
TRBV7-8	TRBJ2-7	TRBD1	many	CASSATGGRREQYF	TGTGCCAGCAGCGCAACAGGGGGTCGGCGCGAGCAGTACTTC
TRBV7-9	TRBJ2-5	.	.	CASSTTFPGLPGETQYF	TGTGCCAGCAGCACAACCTTCCCGGGCCTCCCCGGGGAGACCCAGTACTTC
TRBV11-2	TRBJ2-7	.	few	CASSKSTGYYEQYF	TGTGCCAGCAGCAAATCGACAGGATACTACGAGCAGTACTTC
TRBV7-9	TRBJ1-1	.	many	CASSLAIGGPAEAFF	TGTGCCAGCAGCTTAGCGATCGGGGGGCCGGCTGAAGCTTTCTTT
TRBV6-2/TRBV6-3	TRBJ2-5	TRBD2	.	CASSRRRTSGSQETQYF	TGTGCCAGCAGCCGTAGGAGGACTAGCGGGAGCCAAGAGACCCAGTACTTC
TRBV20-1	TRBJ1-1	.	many	CSANPSGPNTEAFF	TGCAGTGCTAATCCCTCCGGACCGAACACTGAAGCTTTCTTT
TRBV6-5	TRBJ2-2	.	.	CASSYARSTGELFF	TGTGCCAGCAGTTACGCCCGCTCGACCGGGGAGCTGTTTTTT
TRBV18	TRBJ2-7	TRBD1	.	CASSLLPTGDNYEQYF	TGTGCCAGCTCACTGCTCCCGACAGGGGATAACTACGAGCAGTACTTC
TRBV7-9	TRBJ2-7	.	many	CASSPGGSYEQYF	TGTGCCAGCAGTCCTGGGGGATCCTACGAGCAGTACTTC
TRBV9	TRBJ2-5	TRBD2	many	CASSHGRGQETQYF	TGTGCCAGCAGCCACGGGAGGGGCCAAGAGACCCAGTACTTC
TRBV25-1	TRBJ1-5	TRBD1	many	CASSQTGAGQPQHF	TGTGCCAGCAGTCAGACAGGGGCAGGTCAGCCCCAGCATTTT
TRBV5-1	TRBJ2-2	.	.	CASSLMGAPTGELFF	TGCGCCAGCAGCTTGATGGGGGCTCCCACCGGGGAGCTGTTTTTT
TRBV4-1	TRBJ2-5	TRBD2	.	CASSQDVASGGETQYF	TGCGCCAGCAGCCAAGATGTGGCTAGCGGCGGGGAGACCCAGTACTTC
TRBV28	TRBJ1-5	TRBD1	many	CASTLTPHGTANQPQHF	TGTGCCAGCACTCTTACCCCCCACGGGACAGCCAATCAGCCCCAGCATTTT
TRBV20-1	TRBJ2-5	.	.	CSARGLVEETQYF	TGCAGTGCTAGGGGCCTGGTCGAAGAGACCCAGTACTTC
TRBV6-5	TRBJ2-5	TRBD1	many	CASSYSGTGSVTYQETQYF	TGTGCCAGCAGTTACTCTGGGACAGGATCAGTAACGTACCAAGAGACCCAGTACTTC
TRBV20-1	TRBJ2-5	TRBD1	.	CSARDVGQGRRETQYF	TGCAGTGCTAGAGATGTCGGACAGGGCAGGCGCGAGACCCAGTACTTC
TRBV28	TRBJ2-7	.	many	CASSFTEDEQYF	TGTGCCAGCAGCTTCACAGAGGACGAGCAGTACTTC
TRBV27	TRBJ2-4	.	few	CASSLYGARDIQYF	TGTGCCAGCAGTTTGTATGGGGCTCGGGACATTCAGTACTTC
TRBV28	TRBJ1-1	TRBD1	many	CASSLQGAKTEAFF	TGTGCCAGCAGTTTACAGGGGGCGAAAACTGAAGCTTTCTTT
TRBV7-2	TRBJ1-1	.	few	CASTGEARTEAFF	TGTGCCAGCACAGGAGAGGCGAGGACTGAAGCTTTCTTT
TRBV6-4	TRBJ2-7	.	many	CASRQHIPRGGGYEQYF	TGTGCCAGCAGGCAACATATCCCAAGGGGAGGGGGCTACGAGCAGTACTTC
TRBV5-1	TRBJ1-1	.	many	CASSAQGPGVATEAFF	TGCGCCAGCAGCGCCCAGGGACCGGGGGTGGCGACTGAAGCTTTCTTT
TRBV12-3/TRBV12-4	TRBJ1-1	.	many	CASSLRGGAEAFF	TGTGCCAGCAGTTTGCGAGGGGGAGCTGAAGCTTTCTTT
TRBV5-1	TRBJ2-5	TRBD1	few	CASRATGAQQETQYF	TGCGCCAGCAGAGCGACAGGGGCCCAACAAGAGACCCAGTACTTC
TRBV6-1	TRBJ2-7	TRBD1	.	CASSEGGQGAGEQYF	TGTGCCAGCAGTGAAGGGGGACAGGGGGCGGGCGAGCAGTACTTC
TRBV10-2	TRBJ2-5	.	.	CASSDIGGQETQYF	TGCGCCAGCAGTGATATTGGGGGCCAAGAGACCCAGTACTTC
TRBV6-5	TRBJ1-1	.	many	CASSYLDNTEAFF	TGTGCCAGCAGTTACTTGGATAACACTGAAGCTTTCTTT